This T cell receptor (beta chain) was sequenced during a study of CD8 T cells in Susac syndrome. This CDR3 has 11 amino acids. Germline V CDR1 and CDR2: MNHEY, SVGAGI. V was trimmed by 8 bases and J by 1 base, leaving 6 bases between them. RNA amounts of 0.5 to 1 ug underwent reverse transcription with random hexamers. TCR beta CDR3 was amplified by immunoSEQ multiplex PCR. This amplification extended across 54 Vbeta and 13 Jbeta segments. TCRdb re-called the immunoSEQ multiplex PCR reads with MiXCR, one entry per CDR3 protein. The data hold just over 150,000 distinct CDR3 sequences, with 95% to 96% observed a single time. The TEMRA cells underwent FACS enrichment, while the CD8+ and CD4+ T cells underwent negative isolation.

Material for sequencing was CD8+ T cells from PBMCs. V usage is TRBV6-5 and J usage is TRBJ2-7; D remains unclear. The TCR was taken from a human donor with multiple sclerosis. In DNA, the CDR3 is TGTGCCAGCGGCGTGTCCTACGAGCAGTACTTC. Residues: CASGVSYEQYF.